This T cell receptor (beta chain) comes out of a study of T cell repertoires in aging, cancer and after chemotherapy. As to this clonotype: Given a much more abundant clone one base away, this may be a read error.

TCR beta rearrangements were amplified from peripheral blood genomic DNA. A mixed TRB-A/B primer pool amplified rearranged TRB by multiplex touch-down PCR. Each CDR3 protein gets one entry after TCRdb re-called the multiplex PCR reads with MiXCR. This sample carries 3,000 or so distinct CDR3 sequences, roughly a quarter of them seen once, and the ten largest clones take just under 10%. This CDR3 has 14 residues. Germline CDR1 LNHNV, CDR2 YYDKDF (reference sequence). The V end was cut by 6 bases, the J end by 3 bases, with 11 bases between. The rearrangement links TRBV15 to TRBJ2-2; no reliable D call. Source material: blood. The receptor was derived from a human donor in good health. The DNA for the CDR3 is TGTGCCACCAGGGCTTTGGGCGACACCGGGGAGCTGTTTTTT. It is translated as CATRALGDTGELFF.